This entry lists 29 T cell receptor beta chains sequenced from one sample in a study of T cell changes during pregnancy in multiple sclerosis. The repertoire was sequenced with immunoSEQ multiplex PCR; TCRdb's copy has only in-frame clones and lacks some. The table records 15,000 or so clones, more than 70% of them present only once. The sequencing here drew on CD8+ T cells from peripheral blood mononuclear cells, taken in the third trimester of pregnancy. The receptors derive from a female donor in good health, enrolled as a control in a pregnancy study.

The chain uses TRBV27 and TRBJ2-7, with a tentative D call TRBD2 (6 bases). Germline lookup yields CDR1 MNHEY and CDR2 SMNVEV (reference sequence). This CDR3 is 17 amino acids long. V shed 5 bases and J shed 4 bases, with 24 bases lying between them. The CDR3 nucleotides are TGTGCCAGCAGTCTGCCGGCGGGCGGGGTACGAGGGTACGAGCAGTACTTC. Encoded protein: CASSLPAGGVRGYEQYF.

This chain uses TRBV5-1 with TRBJ2-1; 13 positions agree with TRBD2. Germline assignment: CDR1 SGHRS and CDR2 YFSETQ. Trimming at V came to 4 bases and at J to 5 bases, leaving 3 bases not matched to a gene. This CDR3 has 15 residues. Here the CDR3 reads CASSGGLAGNNEQFF. In DNA, the CDR3 is TGCGCCAGCAGCGGGGGACTAGCGGGAAACAATGAGCAGTTCTTC.

The rearrangement links TRBV5-6 to TRBJ2-2; 11 nucleotides match TRBD2. V lost 0 bases and J lost 5; bases outside the gene matches: 3. The CDR3 is 16 amino acids. Germline loops: CDR1 SGHDT, CDR2 YYEEEE. CDR3 protein: CASSLELAGGTGELFF. The CDR3 DNA is TGTGCCAGCAGCTTGGAGCTAGCGGGGGGTACCGGGGAGCTGTTTTTT.

This sequence joins TRBV14 and TRBJ2-7; tentative D call: TRBD1 (6 bases). The CDR3 has 15 residues. Trimming shortened V by 1 base and J by 3 bases, and 13 bases separated the two germline ends. From germline, CDR1 is SGHDN and CDR2 FVKESK. The CDR3 reads CASSQVDSAYYEQYF. In DNA, the CDR3 is TGTGCCAGCAGCCAAGTGGACAGTGCCTACTACGAGCAGTACTTC. Based on the CDR3 plus reference TRBV14 and TRBJ2-7, the full variable domain is EAGVTQFPSHSVIEKGQTVTLRCDPISGHDNLYWYRRVMGKEIKFLLHFVKESKQDESGMPNNRFLAERTGGTYSTLKVQPAELEDSGVYFCASSQVDSAYYEQYFGPGTRLTVT.

The chain carries TRBV30 and TRBJ2-5; D possibly corresponds to TRBD2 (5 bases). Germline assignment: CDR1 GTSNPN and CDR2 SVGIG (reference sequence). V was trimmed by 3 bases and J by 1 base, leaving 9 bases between them. CDR3 length equals 13 residues. The CDR3 bases are TGTGCCTGGAGCACGCTAGCCCAAGAGACCCAGTACTTC. Translating it yields CAWSTLAQETQYF.

This clone has a single count. V usage is TRBV1 and J usage is TRBJ1-5. TRBV1 represents a pseudogene. The CDR3 has 11 amino acids. For the CDR3, the DNA is TGCACCAGCAGCCAAGATGTCGTCCAGCATTTT. This sequence encodes CTSSQDVVQHF.

This chain connects TRBV4-3 to TRBJ1-1, with D perhaps matching TRBD1 (6 bases). This CDR3 comprises 16 residues. The ends were cut back, 0 bases at V and 5 bases at J, with 16 bases in the middle. Germline V gene sequence: CDR1 LGHNA, CDR2 YSLEER. CDR3 sequence reads: CASSQDGSGAGTEAFF. In DNA, the CDR3 is TGCGCCAGCAGCCAAGACGGATCAGGGGCTGGAACTGAAGCTTTCTTT.

The V gene is TRBV19, the J gene TRBJ2-1, with no clear D. Germline V gives CDR1 LNHDA, CDR2 SQIVND (reference sequence). Trimming removed 1 base at V and 0 bases at J, with 7 bases between. This CDR3 contains 15 residues. The CDR3 region is CASSIAAYSYNEQFF. For the CDR3, the DNA is TGTGCCAGTAGTATAGCAGCGTACTCCTACAATGAGCAGTTCTTC.

The chain links TRBV4-2 to TRBJ1-4; no clear D. Trimming removed 4 bases from V and 1 base from J, with 10 bases in between. The CDR3 has 15 amino acids. From germline, CDR1 is LGHNA and CDR2 YNFKEQ. In nucleotides, the CDR3 is TGTGCCAGCAGCCCGACACACGGAACTAATGAAAAACTGTTTTTT. Translating gives CASSPTHGTNEKLFF.

This clone was observed a handful of times. This chain uses TRBV5-8 with TRBJ1-2, with 8 bases matching TRBD1. This CDR3 is 14 amino acids long. In germline, CDR1 is SGHTS, CDR2 YDEGEE. With V trimmed by 2 bases and J by 4 bases, 4 bases remained unmatched. The CDR3 loop reads CASSFQGAVYGYTF. In nucleotides, the CDR3 is TGTGCCAGCAGCTTCCAGGGGGCGGTCTATGGCTACACCTTC.

The genes are TRBV15 and TRBJ1-1; 9 bases map to TRBD1. With 5 bases clipped from V and 1 base from J, the junction kept 8 bases outside the gene matches. Looked up from germline, CDR1 is LNHNV and CDR2 is YYDKDF (reference sequence). The CDR3 is 16 residues long. The CDR3 sequence: CATSRTLTGGNTEAFF. In DNA, the CDR3 is TGTGCCACCAGCCGAACTCTGACAGGGGGGAACACTGAAGCTTTCTTT.

The chain has TRBV27 and TRBJ1-5, with 7 bases that match TRBD1. CDR1 and CDR2 (germline): MNHEY, SMNVEV (reference sequence). V was pared by 4 bases and J by 1 base, with 1 base of the junction left unmatched. There are 14 residues in the CDR3. Here the CDR3 reads CASSYRGSNQPQHF. CDR3 nucleotides: TGTGCCAGCAGTTACAGGGGAAGCAATCAGCCCCAGCATTTT.

The chain employs TRBV5-4 and TRBJ2-3; D is unresolved. CDR1 SGHNT and CDR2 YYREEE come from the germline V gene (reference sequence). This CDR3 is 13 amino acids long. V shed 6 bases and J shed 1 base, with 9 bases lying between them. The CDR3 protein is CASNSGGTDTQYF. CDR3 in DNA: TGTGCCAGCAACTCTGGAGGCACAGATACGCAGTATTTT.

The chain has TRBV11-2 and TRBJ2-7; no definite D call. The ends were cut back, 1 base at V and 0 bases at J, with 10 bases in the middle. Per germline, CDR1 SGHAT and CDR2 FQNNGV. CDR3 length equals 15 residues. The CDR3 bases are TGTGCCAGCAGCTTAGCGAACTCCCTCTCCTACGAGCAGTACTTC. Translating it yields CASSLANSLSYEQYF.

The sample holds a few counts of this clone. The chain joins TRBV29-1 to TRBJ1-2; no firm D call. The CDR3 consists of 16 residues. Germline loops: CDR1 SQVTM, CDR2 ANQGSEA. V lost 7 bases to trimming and J lost 3 bases, with 24 bases between them. In DNA, the CDR3 is TGCAGCGCCACAAGTTCGACACCTTTGAGTGACTATGGCTACACCTTC. This encodes CSATSSTPLSDYGYTF.

The rearrangement links TRBV27 to TRBJ2-1; 13 bases map to TRBD2. CDR3 size: 19 residues. CDR1 MNHEY and CDR2 SMNVEV come from the germline V gene (reference sequence). Trimming removed 5 bases from V and 2 bases from J; junction bases left unmatched: 12. CDR3 nucleotide sequence: TGTGCCAGCAGTCCGTTATACCCGGGACTAGCGGGGACCTACAATGAGCAGTTCTTC. It codes for CASSPLYPGLAGTYNEQFF.

The V and J genes are TRBV19 and TRBJ1-4; D call uncertain. The CDR3 covers 10 residues. Germline V lookup: CDR1 LNHDA, CDR2 SQIVND (reference sequence). V dropped 8 bases and J dropped 11 bases, with 9 bases sitting between them. As DNA, the CDR3 is TGTGCCAGTGCGGGGAATAAACTGTTTTTT. It encodes CASAGNKLFF. Full variable domain (missing parts from reference TRBV19 and TRBJ1-4): DGGITQSPKYLFRKEGQNVTLSCEQNLNHDAMYWYRQDPGQGLRLIYYSQIVNDFQKGDIAEGYSVSREKKESFPLTVTSAQKNPTAFYLCASAGNKLFFGSGTQLSVL.

This chain uses TRBV27 with TRBJ1-3; D unresolved. The V end was cut by 0 bases, the J end by 3 bases, with 15 bases between. The CDR3 is made up of 17 amino acids. Germline V gives CDR1 MNHEY, CDR2 SMNVEV (reference sequence). The CDR3 nucleotides read TGTGCCAGCAGTTTATCGGATTTCAGGCGGGGTGGAAACACCATATATTTT. This gives the protein CASSLSDFRRGGNTIYF.

This clone has ten or more counts. The J gene is TRBJ2-7, the V gene TRBV6-4, with D perhaps matching TRBD1 (6 bases). The CDR3 contains 16 residues. V dropped 5 bases and J dropped 5 bases, with 22 bases sitting between them. From germline, CDR1 is MRHNA and CDR2 SNTAGT. Here the CDR3 DNA reads TGTGCCAGCAGTCCGACAGGAGCCGACGGGACCGACGAGCAGTACTTC. Its protein product is CASSPTGADGTDEQYF.

The rearrangement links TRBV30 to TRBJ2-1; TRBD1 matches 7 bases. Germline values: CDR1 GTSNPN, CDR2 SVGIG (reference sequence). V dropped 3 bases and J dropped 2; count of bases not matched to a gene: 10. This CDR3 comprises 16 residues. The CDR3 DNA is TGTGCCTGGAGACCAAACAGGGGATATCCCTACAATGAGCAGTTCTTC. Its protein product is CAWRPNRGYPYNEQFF.

This chain uses TRBV19 with TRBJ2-7; a weak D match, TRBD1 (5 bases). Germline V gives CDR1 LNHDA, CDR2 SQIVND (reference sequence). The CDR3 has 14 residues. The germline V and J ends were trimmed by 3 bases and 1 base, with 10 bases remaining between them. This CDR3 is CASSIGQGSYEQYF. Written as DNA, the CDR3 is TGTGCCAGTAGTATTGGTCAGGGTTCCTACGAGCAGTACTTC.

This sequence joins TRBV9 and TRBJ2-7, with TRBD1 matching over 10 bases. J lost 5 bases, V lost 4 bases, and 9 bases had no gene match. There are 15 residues in the CDR3. The germline CDR1 and CDR2 sequences are SGDLS and YYNGEE. The CDR3 coding sequence is TGTGCCAGCAGCCACGAGGGACAGGGGAGTAACGAGCAGTACTTC. Residues: CASSHEGQGSNEQYF.

The chain is built from TRBV19 and TRBJ2-7; 9 bases map to TRBD1. The CDR3 runs 15 residues. Germline CDR1 is LNHDA and CDR2 is SQIVND (reference sequence). V dropped 5 bases and J dropped 2; count of bases not matched to a gene: 7. DNA for the CDR3: TGTGCCAGTAGTCCAGGGACAGGGTGGCCCTACGAGCAGTACTTC. This sequence encodes CASSPGTGWPYEQYF.

The chain links TRBV6-5 to TRBJ1-3, with 7 bases identical to TRBD1. The CDR3 is 15 amino acids. Germline V gene lookup returns CDR1 MNHEY and CDR2 SVGAGI. V shed 2 bases, J shed 0 bases, and the junction held 1 base outside the gene matches. The CDR3 coding sequence is TGTGCCAGCAGTTACACAGGGGCCTCTGGAAACACCATATATTTT. Translating gives CASSYTGASGNTIYF.

The V gene is TRBV5-1, the J gene TRBJ2-2; perhaps TRBD2 as D (5 bases). The germline CDR1 and CDR2 sequences are SGHRS and YFSETQ. CDR3 size: 16 residues. The ends were cut back, 4 bases at V and 3 bases at J, with 16 bases in the middle. CDR3 coding DNA: TGCGCCAGCAGCCCACAACGGACTGGTGACACCGGGGAGCTGTTTTTT. Protein: CASSPQRTGDTGELFF.

The chain carries TRBV2 and TRBJ2-7; TRBD1 aligns across 10 bases. CDR3 length: 15 amino acids. CDR1 is SNHLY, CDR2 FYNNEI, per germline. The J segment lost 0 bases and the V segment lost 6 bases, leaving 5 bases of the junction unmatched. The chain's CDR3 is CASRAGQGDSYEQYF. The CDR3 region has the DNA TGTGCCAGCAGAGCAGGACAGGGGGACTCCTACGAGCAGTACTTC.

The chain has TRBV7-6 and TRBJ2-1; D is undetermined. CDR3 size: 16 residues. The germline V gene encodes CDR1 SGHVS and CDR2 FNYEAQ. Trimming removed 0 bases at V and 0 bases at J, with 9 bases between. CDR3 residues: CASSLATPSSYNEQFF. The DNA for the CDR3 is TGTGCCAGCAGCTTAGCGACTCCTAGCTCCTACAATGAGCAGTTCTTC.

This chain links TRBV6-1 with TRBJ2-7, with a weak D call TRBD1 (6 bases). The CDR3 totals 15 residues. V lost 1 base, J lost 5 bases, and 15 bases lay in between. Germline V CDR1 and CDR2: MNHNS, SASEGT. The CDR3 nucleotides read TGTGCCAGCAGTGAAGGCACAGGGTTTTCCCACGAGCAGTACTTC. Its translation is CASSEGTGFSHEQYF.

The genes are TRBV7-8 and TRBJ1-5; D unclear. Trimming left V 0 bases short and J 4 bases short, with 13 bases between. The germline CDR1 and CDR2 sequences are SGHVS and FQNEAQ. The CDR3 is 16 amino acids. CDR3 in amino acids: CASSLAPAEGNQPQHF. In DNA form, the CDR3 reads TGTGCCAGCAGCTTAGCGCCGGCAGAGGGAAATCAGCCCCAGCATTTT.